These 8 T cell receptor beta chains came from one sample sequenced in a study of OX40 agonist ivuxolimab in advanced cancers. The repertoire was sequenced with immunoSEQ multiplex PCR; TCRdb's copy has only in-frame clones and lacks some. The table lists 55,000 to 75,000 clones, about 90% of them singletons, with around 2.2% in the top ten. The sample consisted of CD4+ or CD8+ T cells sorted from blood, taken in a trial of the OX40 agonist ivuxolimab. These receptor sequences come from an adult with an advanced solid tumor such as melanoma, head and neck, liver or kidney cancer.

The genes are TRBV5-1 and TRBJ2-5, with TRBD1 identical over 9 bases. The J call may be in error: the DNA end matches TRBJ2-7 better. The length of the CDR3 is 15 residues. Germline V gene lookup returns CDR1 SGHRS and CDR2 YFSETQ. CDR3 in DNA: TGCGCCAGCAGCTTGGCCTTAGGACAGGGGAGCGAGCAGTACTTC. Encoded protein: CASSLALGQGSEQYF.

The V gene is TRBV2, the J gene TRBJ2-5; D is ambiguous. The CDR3 contains 15 residues. Trimming took 8 bases from V and 2 from J, leaving 18 bases between them. Germline CDR1 reads SNHLY; CDR2 reads FYNNEI. Here the CDR3 reads CASHKHEEAQETQYF. The CDR3 nucleotides are TGTGCCAGCCATAAACATGAAGAAGCTCAAGAGACCCAGTACTTC.

The chain combines TRBV10-2 with TRBJ2-5, with 11 nucleotides matching TRBD2. The V and J ends lost 3 bases and 0 bases, in that order; junction bases with no gene match: 3. The CDR3 is made up of 16 amino acids. Per the germline V gene, CDR1 is WSHSY and CDR2 is SAAADI. CDR3 nucleotides: TGCGCCAGCAGTGACCCGGGACTAGCGGACCAAGAGACCCAGTACTTC. Encoded protein: CASSDPGLADQETQYF.

The J gene is TRBJ1-2, the V gene TRBV7-2, with a tentative D call TRBD1 (6 bases). Germline V CDR1 and CDR2: SGHTA, FQGNSA. This CDR3 region has 16 residues. Trimming left V 5 bases short and J 0 bases short, with 16 bases between. The DNA for the CDR3 is TGTGCCAGCAGCCGAGAAAGCAGGGGAGCTAACTATGGCTACACCTTC. Encoded protein: CASSRESRGANYGYTF. Full variable domain (rest looked up from reference TRBV7-2 and TRBJ1-2): GAGVSQSPSNKVTEKGKDVELRCDPISGHTALYWYRQSLGQGLEFLIYFQGNSAPDKSGLPSDRFSAERTGGSVSTLTIQRTQQEDSAVYLCASSRESRGANYGYTFGSGTRLTVV.

The V and J genes are TRBV28 and TRBJ1-5, with a possible D match to TRBD1 (6 bases). The germline V gene has CDR1 MDHEN and CDR2 SYDVKM. Deletions cut 1 base from V and 0 bases from J, with 16 bases between. This CDR3 is 18 amino acids long. CDR3 residues: CASSLSLYGTTSNQPQHF. CDR3 in DNA: TGTGCCAGCAGTTTATCCCTTTACGGGACAACTAGCAATCAGCCCCAGCATTTT.

The chain links TRBV7-9 to TRBJ1-2, with 8 bases identical to TRBD1. This CDR3 spans 17 amino acids. V lost 5 bases, J lost 3 bases, and 14 bases stayed unmatched. Looked up from germline, CDR1 is SEHNR and CDR2 is FQNEAQ (reference sequence). CDR3 loop: CASSPTGGSSLDYGYTF. For the CDR3, the DNA is TGTGCCAGCAGCCCCACAGGGGGGTCGTCGCTCGACTATGGCTACACCTTC.

The V call is TRBV29-1, the J call TRBJ2-3, with TRBD1 as a possible D gene (6 bases). Trimming left V 3 bases short and J 5 bases short, with 12 bases between. Germline CDR1 SQVTM, CDR2 ANQGSEA. The length of the CDR3 is 13 residues. CDR3 loop: CSVDAGAEDTQYF. The CDR3, as DNA: TGCAGCGTTGATGCAGGGGCTGAAGATACGCAGTATTTT.

The chain employs TRBV14 and TRBJ2-5; 8 bases map to TRBD1. CDR3 size: 16 residues. Losses at the gene ends were 0 bases for V and 0 bases for J; bases not matched to a gene: 3. The V gene's germline CDR1 is SGHDN and CDR2 FVKESK. The CDR3 sequence is CASSQDRGLYQETQYF. In DNA form, the CDR3 reads TGTGCCAGCAGCCAAGACAGGGGGCTCTACCAAGAGACCCAGTACTTC.